The TCR beta chain under discussion was sequenced for a study of blood T cells in healthy people across ages. Primed by a sample-barcoded 5' primer and a J-beta primer mix, a second PCR proceeded for 7 to 11 cycles. TCRdb reprocessed the 5' RACE reads via MiXCR and lists one record per CDR3 protein. The data contain around 1,000,000 distinct CDR3 sequences, less than 45% of them seen just once; the ten biggest clones take up 10% to 15%. Germline CDR1 and CDR2: LNHDA and SQIVND (reference sequence). V was cut by 0 bases and J by 5 bases, with 2 bases left in between. The CDR3 contains 12 residues. This TCR was recovered from a man between 18 and 35 years old in good health. Specimen: blood. This chain links TRBV19 with TRBJ2-1; D ambiguous. CDR3 loop: CASSIEDNEQFF. For the CDR3, the DNA is TGTGCCAGTAGTATAGAGGACAATGAGCAGTTCTTC. Filled out from reference TRBV19 and TRBJ2-1, the complete variable domain reads DGGITQSPKYLFRKEGQNVTLSCEQNLNHDAMYWYRQDPGQGLRLIYYSQIVNDFQKGDIAEGYSVSREKKESFPLTVTSAQKNPTAFYLCASSIEDNEQFFGPGTRLTVL.